This TCR beta chain originates from a study of blood T cell repertoires in COVID-19. In the original analysis: Amplification with reference gene primers provided the estimates of nucleated cell counts. Sequencing was performed with immunoSEQ multiplex PCR; in TCRdb, only in-frame clones are kept and a portion is missing. V, J and clone size were drawn from that table, and D and trimming were deduced from the DNA. The repertoire holds fewer than 250,000 clones, with around 83% as singletons. Trimming cost V 4 bases and J 8 bases; bases outside gene matches: 7. In germline, CDR1 is MGHRA, CDR2 YSYEKL. This CDR3 has 14 residues.

This TCR was sampled from a woman in her fifties or sixties with acute or convalescent COVID-19. Specimen: peripheral blood. The chain recombines TRBV4-1 with TRBJ2-7, with 11 bases matching TRBD1. The CDR3 DNA sequence: TGCGCCAGCAGCCCGGGACAGGGGGTCGTAAAGCAGTACTTC. This encodes CASSPGQGVVKQYF.